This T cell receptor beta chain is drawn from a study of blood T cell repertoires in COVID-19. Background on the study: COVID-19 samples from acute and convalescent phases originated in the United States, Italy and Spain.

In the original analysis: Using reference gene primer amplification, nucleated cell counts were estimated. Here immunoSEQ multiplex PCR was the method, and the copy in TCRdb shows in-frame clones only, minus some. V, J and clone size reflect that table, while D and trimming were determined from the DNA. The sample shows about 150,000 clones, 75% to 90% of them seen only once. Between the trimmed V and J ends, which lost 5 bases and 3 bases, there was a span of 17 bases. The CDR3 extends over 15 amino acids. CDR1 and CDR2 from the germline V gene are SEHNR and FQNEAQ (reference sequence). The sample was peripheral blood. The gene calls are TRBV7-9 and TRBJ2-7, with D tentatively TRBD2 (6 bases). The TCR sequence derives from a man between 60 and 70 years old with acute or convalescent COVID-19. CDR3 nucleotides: TGTGCCAGCAGCCCACGGGAGAGCAAAGGCTACGAGCAGTACTTC. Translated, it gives CASSPRESKGYEQYF. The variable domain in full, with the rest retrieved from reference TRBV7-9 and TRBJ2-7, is DTGVSQNPRHKITKRGQNVTFRCDPISEHNRLYWYRQTLGQGPEFLTYFQNEAQLEKSRLLSDRFSAERPKGSFSTLEIQRTEQGDSAMYLCASSPRESKGYEQYFGPGTRLTVT.